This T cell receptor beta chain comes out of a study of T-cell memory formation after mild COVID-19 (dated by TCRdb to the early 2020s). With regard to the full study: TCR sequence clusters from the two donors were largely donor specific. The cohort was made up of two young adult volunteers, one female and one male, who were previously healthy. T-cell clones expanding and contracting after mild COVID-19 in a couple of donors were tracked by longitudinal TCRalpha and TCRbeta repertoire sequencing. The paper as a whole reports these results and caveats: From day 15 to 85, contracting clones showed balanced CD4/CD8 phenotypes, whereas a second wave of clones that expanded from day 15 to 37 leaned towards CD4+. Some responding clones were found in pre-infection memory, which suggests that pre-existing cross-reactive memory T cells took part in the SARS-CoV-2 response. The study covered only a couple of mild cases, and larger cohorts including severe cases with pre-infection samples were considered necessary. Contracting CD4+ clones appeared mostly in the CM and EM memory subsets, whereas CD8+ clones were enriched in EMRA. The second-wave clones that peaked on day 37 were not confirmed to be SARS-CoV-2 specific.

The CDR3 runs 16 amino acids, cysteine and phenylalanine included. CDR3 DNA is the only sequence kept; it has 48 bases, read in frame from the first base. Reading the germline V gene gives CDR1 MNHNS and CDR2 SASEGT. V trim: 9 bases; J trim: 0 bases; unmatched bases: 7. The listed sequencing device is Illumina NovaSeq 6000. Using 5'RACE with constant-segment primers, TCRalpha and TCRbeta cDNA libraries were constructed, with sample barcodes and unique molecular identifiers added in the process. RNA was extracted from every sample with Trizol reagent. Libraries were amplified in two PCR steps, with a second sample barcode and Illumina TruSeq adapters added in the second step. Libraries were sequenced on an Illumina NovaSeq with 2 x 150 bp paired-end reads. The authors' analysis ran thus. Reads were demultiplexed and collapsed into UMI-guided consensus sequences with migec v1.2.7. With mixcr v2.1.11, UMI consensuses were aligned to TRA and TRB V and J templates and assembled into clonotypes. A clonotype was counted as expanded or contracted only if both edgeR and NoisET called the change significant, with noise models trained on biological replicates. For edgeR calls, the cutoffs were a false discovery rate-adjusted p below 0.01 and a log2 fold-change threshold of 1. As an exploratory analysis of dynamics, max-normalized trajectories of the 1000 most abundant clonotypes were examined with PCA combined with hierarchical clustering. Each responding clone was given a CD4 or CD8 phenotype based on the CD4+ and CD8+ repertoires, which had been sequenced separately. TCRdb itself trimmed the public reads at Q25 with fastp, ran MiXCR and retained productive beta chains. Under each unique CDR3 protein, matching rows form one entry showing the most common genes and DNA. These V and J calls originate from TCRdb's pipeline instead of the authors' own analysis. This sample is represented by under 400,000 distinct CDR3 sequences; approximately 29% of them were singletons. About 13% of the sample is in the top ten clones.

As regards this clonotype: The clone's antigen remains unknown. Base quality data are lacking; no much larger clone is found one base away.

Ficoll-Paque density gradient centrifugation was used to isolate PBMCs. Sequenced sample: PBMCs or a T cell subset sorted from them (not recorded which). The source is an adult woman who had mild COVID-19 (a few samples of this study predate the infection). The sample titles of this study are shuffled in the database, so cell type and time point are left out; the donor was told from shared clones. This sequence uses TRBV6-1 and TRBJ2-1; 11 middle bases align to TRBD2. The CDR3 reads CASTTSGVSSYNEQFF. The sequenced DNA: TGTGCCAGTACGACTAGCGGGGTAAGCTCCTACAATGAGCAGTTCTTC.